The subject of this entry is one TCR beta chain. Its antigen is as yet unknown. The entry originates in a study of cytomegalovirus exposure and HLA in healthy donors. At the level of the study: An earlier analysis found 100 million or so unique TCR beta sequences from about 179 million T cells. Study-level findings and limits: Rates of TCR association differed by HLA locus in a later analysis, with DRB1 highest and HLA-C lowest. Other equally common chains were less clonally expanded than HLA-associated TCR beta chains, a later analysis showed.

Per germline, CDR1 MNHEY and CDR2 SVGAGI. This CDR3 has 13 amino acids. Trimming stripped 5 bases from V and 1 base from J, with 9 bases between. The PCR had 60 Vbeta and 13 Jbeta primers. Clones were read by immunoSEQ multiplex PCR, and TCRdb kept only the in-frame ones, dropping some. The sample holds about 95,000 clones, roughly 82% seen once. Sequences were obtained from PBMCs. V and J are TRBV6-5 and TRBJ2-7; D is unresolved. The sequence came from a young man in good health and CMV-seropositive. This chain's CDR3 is CASSPDWSYEQYF. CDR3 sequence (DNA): TGTGCCAGCAGTCCTGACTGGTCCTACGAGCAGTACTTC.